This T cell receptor beta chain was sequenced during a study of siplizumab effects on memory and regulatory T cells. Whole-study findings and limits: A major contribution to the alloresponse seemed to be made by naive T cells, which seemed more diverse than memory cells.

CDR3 length: 15 amino acids. J was trimmed by 1 base and V by 2 bases; bases with no gene match: 3. Germline V gives CDR1 KGHSH, CDR2 LQKENI. A remark on this clone: Its target is unknown.

Produced via immunoSEQ multiplex PCR; TCRdb's table is partial and in-frame only. The data hold about 110,000 clones, with 90% to 95% observed a single time. The material sequenced was CD4+ T cells sorted from blood. The chain is built from TRBV18 and TRBJ1-1; 8 nucleotides agree with TRBD1. This receptor was identified in a human donor in good health. The CDR3 here is CASSPTGTGNTEAFF. CDR3 in DNA: TGTGCCAGCTCACCAACCGGGACAGGGAACACTGAAGCTTTCTTT.